This TCR beta chain was sequenced in a study of blood T cell repertoires in COVID-19. Study details: The United States, Italy and Spain supplied acute and convalescent COVID-19 samples.

The ends were cut back, 3 bases at V and 2 bases at J, with 10 bases in the middle. There are 14 residues in the CDR3. From germline, CDR1 is SGHAT and CDR2 FQDESV (reference sequence). Sequencing used immunoSEQ multiplex PCR; TCRdb keeps in-frame clones, though not all of them. Here the sample spans 40,000 to 50,000 clones, around 85% being singletons. Sequencing was carried out using peripheral blood. The chain is built from TRBV11-1 and TRBJ2-5, with D maybe TRBD2 (6 bases). The sequence was collected from a man between 45 and 60 years old with active COVID-19. Written as DNA, the CDR3 is TGTGCCAGCAGCTTGGGGCGGGATCAAGAGACCCAGTACTTC. Amino acid sequence: CASSLGRDQETQYF.